Shown below are 25 T cell receptor beta chains from a single sample sequenced in a study of cytomegalovirus exposure and HLA in healthy donors. Primers: 60 Vbeta forward and 13 Jbeta reverse. Clones were sequenced by immunoSEQ multiplex PCR, and TCRdb holds only the in-frame ones, with some missing. The table shows some 34,000 clones, with around 70% occurring only once. The sample consisted of PBMCs. The receptors were sampled from a man aged 35-49 years in good health and CMV-seropositive.

V gene TRBV7-7 combines with J gene TRBJ1-1; no firm D call. Germline CDR1 reads SSHAT; CDR2 reads FNYEAQ (reference sequence). Trimming left V 1 base short and J 4 bases short, with 7 bases between. The CDR3 is made up of 13 amino acids. The CDR3 nucleotides read TGTGCCAGCAGCTTAGATCGGGGCACTGAAGCTTTCTTT. Encoded protein: CASSLDRGTEAFF.

The chain links TRBV18 to TRBJ1-5; D is perhaps TRBD1 (6 bases). The CDR3 totals 14 residues. V was clipped by 5 bases and J by 7 bases, with 15 bases between them. Germline assignment: CDR1 KGHSH and CDR2 LQKENI. CDR3: CASSSASGEQPQHF. CDR3 nucleotides: TGTGCCAGCTCATCGGCCTCAGGGGAACAGCCCCAGCATTTT.

This chain joins TRBV6-1 and TRBJ1-3; D unresolved. Germline V gene sequence: CDR1 MNHNS, CDR2 SASEGT. Trimming cost V 6 bases and J 4 bases, with 13 bases left between them. The CDR3 has 14 residues. The CDR3 nucleotides are TGTGCCAGCAGCGCCTCGGGTGGGGGAAACACCATATATTTT. Its protein is CASSASGGGNTIYF.

This chain joins TRBV4-1 and TRBJ2-7, with a tentative D call TRBD1 (5 bases). Trimming shortened V by 1 base and J by 1 base, and 11 bases separated the two germline ends. There are 15 residues in the CDR3. In germline, CDR1 is MGHRA, CDR2 YSYEKL. DNA of the CDR3: TGCGCCAGCAGCCAAGGGCCGGACACATCCTACGAGCAGTACTTC. It codes for CASSQGPDTSYEQYF.

This sequence joins TRBV7-9 and TRBJ2-7; TRBD1 agrees at 9 bases. There are 15 residues in the CDR3. The V segment lost 1 base and the J segment 5 bases; nucleotides outside the gene matches: 6. Germline V gene lookup returns CDR1 SEHNR and CDR2 FQNEAQ (reference sequence). CDR3 amino acids: CASSLGGDRVHEQYF. The CDR3 DNA reads TGTGCCAGCAGCTTAGGAGGGGACAGGGTCCACGAGCAGTACTTC.

The J gene is TRBJ1-2, the V gene TRBV5-1; D is unresolved. The V end was cut by 5 bases, the J end by 4 bases, with 9 bases between. This CDR3 has 12 residues. CDR1 SGHRS and CDR2 YFSETQ come from the germline V gene. The CDR3 region has the DNA TGCGCCAGCAGTCTTGGCCTCTATGGCTACACCTTC. Encoded protein: CASSLGLYGYTF.

This sequence joins TRBV7-2 and TRBJ1-2; D gene ambiguous. From germline, CDR1 is SGHTA and CDR2 FQGNSA. This CDR3 is built from 15 residues. V was shortened by 2 bases and J by 5 bases, with 15 bases between the two germline ends. The CDR3 DNA follows: TGTGCCAGCAGCTTAATTAGTGATTTATGGTATGGCTACACCTTC. Translation: CASSLISDLWYGYTF.

A few counts support this clone. The chain joins TRBV19 to TRBJ1-2; possible D gene TRBD1, 5 bases. Trimming shortened V by 1 base and J by 5 bases, and 8 bases separated the two germline ends. This CDR3 region has 13 residues. The germline V gene encodes CDR1 LNHDA and CDR2 SQIVND (reference sequence). CDR3 sequence reads: CASSIAGMYGYTF. The CDR3 DNA is TGTGCCAGTAGTATAGCAGGGATGTATGGCTACACCTTC.

The J gene is TRBJ1-1, the V gene TRBV5-1; 8 positions match TRBD1. The CDR3 totals 15 residues. J gave up 5 bases and V 4 bases, and 10 bases lay outside the gene matches. Germline assignment: CDR1 SGHRS and CDR2 YFSETQ. The CDR3 protein is CASSVDRGHYTEAFF. In nucleotides, the CDR3 is TGCGCCAGCAGCGTCGACAGGGGTCATTATACTGAAGCTTTCTTT.

V gene TRBV11-3 combines with J gene TRBJ2-7; 8 bases align to TRBD1. V shed 5 bases and J 6 bases; nucleotides not matched to a gene: 12. Germline V gives CDR1 SGHNT, CDR2 YENEEA. This CDR3 region has 15 residues. CDR3 in DNA: TGTGCCAGCAGCGCACGGACAGGGCTTGTAGTCGAGCAGTACTTC. Translated, it gives CASSARTGLVVEQYF.

CDR3 DNA: TGTGCCAGCACCAACTCCGGCGGGACTTACGAGCAGTACTTC. It encodes CASTNSGGTYEQYF. The chain uses TRBV6-5 and TRBJ2-7, with a tentative D call TRBD2 (6 bases). Trimming stripped 7 bases from V and 4 bases from J, with 17 bases between. Germline loops: CDR1 MNHEY, CDR2 SVGAGI. This CDR3 has 14 amino acids.

The chain links TRBV5-1 to TRBJ2-7, with 10 bases fitting TRBD2. This CDR3 is built from 14 residues. V was pared by 3 bases and J by 3 bases, with 3 bases of the junction left unmatched. Germline loops: CDR1 SGHRS, CDR2 YFSETQ. The CDR3 region has the DNA TGCGCCAGCAGCTCTAGCGGGGGTTTCTACGAGCAGTACTTC. It yields the protein CASSSSGGFYEQYF.

The chain recombines TRBV11-3 with TRBJ2-1; D remains unclear. CDR3 size: 13 residues. V was cut by 1 base and J by 4 bases, with 5 bases left in between. Germline V CDR1 and CDR2: SGHNT, YENEEA. The CDR3 loop reads CASSLGQYNEQFF. CDR3 nucleotides: TGTGCCAGCAGCTTAGGCCAGTACAATGAGCAGTTCTTC. Drawing the rest from reference TRBV11-3 and TRBJ2-1, the complete variable domain is EAGVVQSPRYKIIEKKQPVAFWCNPISGHNTLYWYLQNLGQGPELLIRYENEEAVDDSQLPKDRFSAERLKGVDSTLKIQPAELGDSAVYLCASSLGQYNEQFFGPGTRLTVL.

V is TRBV19 and J is TRBJ2-1; TRBD2 agrees at 8 bases. After removal of 9 bases from V and 4 bases from J, the junction contained 8 bases not matched to a gene. The CDR3 is 14 residues long. CDR1 is LNHDA, CDR2 SQIVND, per germline (reference sequence). The CDR3 DNA reads TGTGCCAGCTCCGCAGCGGGGGTTTACAATGAGCAGTTCTTC. Its translation is CASSAAGVYNEQFF.

The table lists this clone with a few counts. The chain employs TRBV13 and TRBJ1-6; 11 bases fit TRBD1. The J segment lost 8 bases and the V segment lost 2 bases, leaving 5 bases of the junction unmatched. This CDR3 contains 16 residues. The germline V gene encodes CDR1 PRHDT and CDR2 FYEKMQ (reference sequence). This CDR3 is CASSLPGGQGDSPLHF. DNA of the CDR3: TGTGCCAGCAGCTTACCCGGGGGACAGGGGGATTCACCCCTCCACTTT.

V gene TRBV2 combines with J gene TRBJ1-4, with a weak D call TRBD1 (6 bases). Trimming pared 6 bases from V and 3 bases from J, leaving 14 bases between. Germline V CDR1 and CDR2: SNHLY, FYNNEI. CDR3 length: 15 residues. The CDR3 protein is CASRGATGSNEKLFF. The CDR3 DNA reads as TGTGCCAGCAGAGGGGCCACAGGGTCTAATGAAAAACTGTTTTTT.

This clone was observed a few times. The V call is TRBV12-5, the J call TRBJ1-6; 7 nucleotides align to TRBD1. The germline V gene encodes CDR1 LGHNT and CDR2 FRNRAP. This CDR3 has 19 amino acids. J gave up 0 bases and V 2 bases, and 10 bases lay outside the gene matches. The CDR3 loop is CASGLIGQARSSYNSPLHF. In nucleotides, the CDR3 is TGTGCTAGTGGTTTGATCGGACAGGCCAGAAGCTCCTATAATTCACCCCTCCACTTT.

This chain links TRBV7-9 with TRBJ2-7; D ambiguous. The germline V and J ends were trimmed by 1 base and 0 bases, with 7 bases remaining between them. CDR3 size: 14 residues. Germline V gene sequence: CDR1 SEHNR, CDR2 FQNEAQ (reference sequence). CDR3 residues: CASSLGTHSYEQYF. Here the CDR3 DNA reads TGTGCCAGCAGCTTAGGAACACACTCCTACGAGCAGTACTTC.

This clone turned up a few times. The CDR3 nucleotides are TGTGCCAGCAGTCCCTACCGGGACAGACCCTACAATGAGCAGTTCTTC. It translates to CASSPYRDRPYNEQFF. The gene calls are TRBV27 and TRBJ2-1; 7 nucleotides align to TRBD1. The CDR3 is 16 residues long. Unmatched junction bases numbered 9, after V lost 5 bases and J lost 2 bases. Germline CDR1 is MNHEY and CDR2 is SMNVEV (reference sequence).

This clone was picked up one time. The rearrangement links TRBV15 to TRBJ1-4, with no clear D. V lost 8 bases and J 7 bases, leaving 11 bases between the germline ends. Germline CDR1 is LNHNV and CDR2 is YYDKDF (reference sequence). The CDR3 sequence is 12 residues long. The CDR3 here is CATAPRGEKLFF. The DNA of the CDR3 is TGTGCCACCGCCCCCCGCGGTGAAAAACTGTTTTTT.

The chain employs TRBV5-6 and TRBJ1-5; a weak D match, TRBD1 (5 bases). Trimming cost V 0 bases and J 5 bases, with 15 bases left between them. The CDR3 extends over 16 amino acids. Per germline, CDR1 SGHDT and CDR2 YYEEEE. The CDR3 region is CASSLGPFSGDQPQHF. The CDR3 region has the DNA TGTGCCAGCAGCTTGGGACCCTTTTCGGGGGATCAGCCCCAGCATTTT.

The V gene is TRBV7-9, the J gene TRBJ2-3, with TRBD1 matching 8 bases. Germline values: CDR1 SEHNR, CDR2 FQNEAQ (reference sequence). This CDR3 contains 16 residues. J gave up 3 bases and V 0 bases, and 5 bases lay outside the gene matches. The CDR3 reads CASSLAFQGATDTQYF. CDR3 bases: TGTGCCAGCAGCTTAGCATTCCAGGGGGCGACAGATACGCAGTATTTT. Combining the CDR3 with reference TRBV7-9 and TRBJ2-3 gives the whole variable domain DTGVSQNPRHKITKRGQNVTFRCDPISEHNRLYWYRQTLGQGPEFLTYFQNEAQLEKSRLLSDRFSAERPKGSFSTLEIQRTEQGDSAMYLCASSLAFQGATDTQYFGPGTRLTVL.

V and J are TRBV29-1 and TRBJ1-1, with TRBD1 as a possible D gene (5 bases). This CDR3 has 13 amino acids. V shed 6 bases and J shed 5 bases, with 16 bases lying between them. Germline V gene data show CDR1 as SQVTM and CDR2 as ANQGSEA. The CDR3 bases are TGCAGCGTGGAACAGGCCTCGGGGACTGAAGCTTTCTTT. It yields the protein CSVEQASGTEAFF.

This chain uses TRBV27 with TRBJ1-3; no definite D call. The ends were cut back, 6 bases at V and 0 bases at J, with 3 bases in the middle. The CDR3 consists of 12 residues. CDR1 is MNHEY and CDR2 is SMNVEV in the germline V gene (reference sequence). CDR3 in DNA: TGTGCCAGCAGGAGCTCTGGAAACACCATATATTTT. Amino acid sequence: CASRSSGNTIYF.

This clone came up a few times. The gene calls are TRBV27 and TRBJ2-5, with 8 positions matching TRBD2. CDR1 and CDR2 from the germline V gene are MNHEY and SMNVEV (reference sequence). This CDR3 is built from 15 residues. The J segment lost 3 bases and the V segment lost 6 bases, leaving 9 bases of the junction unmatched. The CDR3 here is CASSWGGGSKETQYF. CDR3 sequence (DNA): TGTGCCAGCAGCTGGGGCGGGGGGTCAAAAGAGACCCAGTACTTC.